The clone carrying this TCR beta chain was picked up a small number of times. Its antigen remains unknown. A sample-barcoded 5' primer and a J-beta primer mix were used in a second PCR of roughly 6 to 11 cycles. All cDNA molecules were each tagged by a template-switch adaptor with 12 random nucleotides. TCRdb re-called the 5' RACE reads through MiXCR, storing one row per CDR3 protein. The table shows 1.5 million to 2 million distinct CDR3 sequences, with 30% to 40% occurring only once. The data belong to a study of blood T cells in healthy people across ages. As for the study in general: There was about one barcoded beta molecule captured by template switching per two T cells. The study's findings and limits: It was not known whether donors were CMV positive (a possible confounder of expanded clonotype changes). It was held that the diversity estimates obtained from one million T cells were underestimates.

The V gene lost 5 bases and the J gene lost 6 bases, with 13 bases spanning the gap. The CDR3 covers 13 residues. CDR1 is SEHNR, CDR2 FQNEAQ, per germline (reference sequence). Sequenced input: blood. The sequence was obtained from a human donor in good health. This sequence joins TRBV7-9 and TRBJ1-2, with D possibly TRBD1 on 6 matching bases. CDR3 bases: TGTGCCAGCAGCCGGACAGTTAAAGATGGCTACACCTTC. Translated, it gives CASSRTVKDGYTF.